What follows are 32 T cell receptor beta chains derived from one specimen sequenced in a study of T cells in Graves' hyperthyroidism and ophthalmopathy. RNA transcripts yielded amplified TCR beta CDR3 regions. HTBI primers were the set used in a first-round RT-PCR of the TCR CDR3. TCRdb called the multiplex PCR reads again in MiXCR, with one record for every CDR3 protein. The data hold around 390,000 distinct CDR3 sequences, with roughly 15% observed a single time. The source material was blood. The receptors here all came from a woman aged 25 to 39 with Graves' ophthalmopathy.

The chain links TRBV30 to TRBJ2-5, with D maybe TRBD1 (5 bases). The CDR3 loop spans 14 amino acids. Germline V gives CDR1 GTSNPN, CDR2 SVGIG (reference sequence). Trimming cost V 2 bases and J 5 bases, with 15 bases left between them. CDR3 sequence (DNA): TGTGCCTGGAGTATAACCAGGGTGGGGGAGACCCAGTACTTC. This encodes CAWSITRVGETQYF. The variable domain in full, completed from reference TRBV30 and TRBJ2-5, reads SQTIHQWPATLVQPVGSPLSLECTVEGTSNPNLYWYRQAAGRGLQLLFYSVGIGQISSEVPQNLSASRPQDRQFILSSKKLLLSDSGFYLCAWSITRVGETQYFGPGTRLLVL.

This chain links TRBV28 with TRBJ2-7; perhaps D is TRBD1 or TRBD2 (6 bases each). V was shortened by 6 bases and J by 5 bases, with 20 bases between the two germline ends. Germline V lookup: CDR1 MDHEN, CDR2 SYDVKM. The CDR3 has 15 residues. Written as DNA, the CDR3 is TGTGCCAGCAGCACAAGGGACTGGGGGCCCGACGAGCAGTACTTC. This gives the protein CASSTRDWGPDEQYF.

This clonotype was seen more than once but under ten times. The chain employs TRBV29-1 and TRBJ2-5; D tentatively fits TRBD1 or TRBD2 (5 bases each). Per germline, CDR1 SQVTM and CDR2 ANQGSEA. V was cut by 3 bases and J by 5 bases, with 25 bases left in between. The CDR3 loop spans 17 amino acids. CDR3 protein: CSVEARGEGRVWETQYF. The CDR3 DNA reads as TGCAGCGTTGAGGCCCGGGGAGAGGGGCGGGTATGGGAGACCCAGTACTTC.

This clonotype was seen many times. As DNA, the CDR3 is TGTGCCAGCAGCTTGGTCGGGGGACGCACAGATACGCAGTATTTT. It translates to CASSLVGGRTDTQYF. The chain recombines TRBV5-6 with TRBJ2-3, with a possible D match to TRBD2 (6 bases). This CDR3 has 15 residues. V was pared by 0 bases and J by 1 base, with 9 bases between. Germline CDR1 reads SGHDT; CDR2 reads YYEEEE.

This clonotype was counted many times. The chain uses TRBV7-6 and TRBJ2-1, with 13 nucleotides matching TRBD2. In germline, CDR1 is SGHVS, CDR2 FNYEAQ. There are 17 residues in the CDR3. V was pared by 5 bases and J by 7 bases, with 11 bases of the junction left unmatched. CDR3 nucleotide sequence: TGTGCCAGCAGCCCAAGAGGACTAGCGGGGGCGCTAAATGAGCAGTTCTTC. It codes for CASSPRGLAGALNEQFF.

This clonotype has at least ten counts. The chain joins TRBV2 to TRBJ1-1; 10 bases agree with TRBD1. Germline CDR1 SNHLY, CDR2 FYNNEI. This CDR3 is built from 15 residues. V trimming: 6 bases; J trimming: 1 base; junction bases outside the gene matches: 5. In DNA, the CDR3 is TGTGCCAGCAGCCTGCGGACAGGGGGGAACACTGAAGCTTTCTTT. Its translation: CASSLRTGGNTEAFF.

This clonotype has at least ten counts. The V and J genes are TRBV18 and TRBJ1-1; the D gene is possibly TRBD1 (6 bases). This CDR3 spans 17 amino acids. Germline V gene data show CDR1 as KGHSH and CDR2 as LQKENI. V dropped 4 bases and J dropped 4 bases, with 22 bases sitting between them. The CDR3 DNA follows: TGTGCCAGCTCACGAAGGCAGGACACAGGGTTGGGCACTGAAGCTTTCTTT. Its protein is CASSRRQDTGLGTEAFF.

This clonotype was counted ten times or more. The V and J genes are TRBV7-2 and TRBJ2-1; TRBD1 or TRBD2 may be the D gene (5 bases each). Trimming cost V 0 bases and J 7 bases, with 13 bases left between them. The CDR3 extends over 15 amino acids. The germline gives CDR1 SGHTA, CDR2 FQGNSA. The CDR3 nucleotides are TGTGCCAGCAGCTTAGCGGGGGTGGGGAATAATGAGCAGTTCTTC. As protein: CASSLAGVGNNEQFF.

This chain uses TRBV19 with TRBJ1-1, with D unresolved. In germline, CDR1 is LNHDA, CDR2 SQIVND (reference sequence). V was trimmed by 8 bases and J by 0 bases, leaving 10 bases between them. The CDR3 is 13 amino acids. The CDR3 sequence is CASSASLNTEAFF. The CDR3 DNA reads TGTGCCAGTTCTGCTTCGCTGAACACTGAAGCTTTCTTT.

This clonotype was detected ten times or more. The chain employs TRBV12-3 or TRBV12-4 and TRBJ2-1; TRBD2 aligns across 7 bases. This CDR3 spans 12 amino acids. The trim removed 5 bases at V and 10 bases at J, leaving 5 bases unmatched. The CDR3 spells CASSKPTSEQFF. CDR3 nucleotide sequence: TGTGCCAGCAGTAAACCGACTAGCGAGCAGTTCTTC.

This clonotype was counted ten times or more. The chain has TRBV11-2 and TRBJ2-7, with D unresolved. Germline V gene lookup returns CDR1 SGHAT and CDR2 FQNNGV. V was pared by 0 bases and J by 3 bases, with 9 bases between. This CDR3 has 14 residues. CDR3 in amino acids: CASSLDPLIYEQYF. CDR3 in DNA: TGTGCCAGCAGCTTAGACCCCCTCATCTACGAGCAGTACTTC. The whole variable domain, remainder taken from reference TRBV11-2 and TRBJ2-7, is EAGVAQSPRYKIIEKRQSVAFWCNPISGHATLYWYQQILGQGPKLLIQFQNNGVVDDSQLPKDRFSAERLKGVDSTLKIQPAKLEDSAVYLCASSLDPLIYEQYFGPGTRLTVT.

CDR3 bases: TGCAGTGCTAGAGGGCCCGGCTCCTACAATGAGCAGTTCTTC. This codes for CSARGPGSYNEQFF. The rearrangement uses TRBV20-1 and TRBJ2-1; D uncertain. Germline values: CDR1 DFQATT, CDR2 SNEGSKA (reference sequence). V was shortened by 1 base and J by 0 bases, with 7 bases between the two germline ends. The CDR3 length is 14 residues.

The chain has TRBV20-1 and TRBJ2-6; D is possibly TRBD1 (6 bases). The V gene's germline CDR1 is DFQATT and CDR2 SNEGSKA (reference sequence). Trimming stripped 2 bases from V and 4 bases from J, with 18 bases between. The CDR3 has 17 residues. CDR3 amino acids: CSARFEQGTDGANVLTF. CDR3 in DNA: TGCAGTGCTAGATTCGAACAGGGTACTGACGGGGCCAACGTCCTGACTTTC.

This clonotype was counted many times. The chain is built from TRBV6-1 and TRBJ2-5; 9 bases are shared with TRBD1. The germline gives CDR1 MNHNS, CDR2 SASEGT. With 5 bases clipped from V and 12 bases from J, the junction kept 4 bases outside the gene matches. This CDR3 is built from 11 residues. The CDR3, as DNA: TGTGCCAGCAGTTGGGACAGGGCGGAGTACTTC. Translation gives CASSWDRAEYF.

This clonotype was counted a few times. V is TRBV29-1 and J is TRBJ1-3; weak D call: TRBD1 (5 bases). The germline CDR1 and CDR2 sequences are SQVTM and ANQGSEA. V was pared by 6 bases and J by 2 bases, with 14 bases between. This CDR3 is built from 14 residues. In DNA, the CDR3 is TGCAGCGTACCGGGGGGAGCCGCTGGAAACACCATATATTTT. Encoded protein: CSVPGGAAGNTIYF.

This clonotype was detected many times. This CDR3 reads CASSLADRDSDTQYF. The CDR3 nucleotides read TGTGCCAGCAGTTTAGCGGACAGGGACTCAGATACGCAGTATTTT. The rearrangement links TRBV12-3 or TRBV12-4 to TRBJ2-3; TRBD1 agrees at 8 bases. V was pared by 0 bases and J by 4 bases, with 3 bases of the junction left unmatched. The CDR3 spans 15 residues.

The genes are TRBV5-6 and TRBJ2-2; weak D call: TRBD2 (5 bases). The CDR3 totals 17 residues. V lost 4 bases to trimming and J lost 4 bases, with 20 bases between them. The germline CDR1 and CDR2 sequences are SGHDT and YYEEEE. For the CDR3, the DNA is TGTGCCAGCAGCCGTTTAGTTAACCAGGCGGGCACCGGGGAGCTGTTTTTT. Translated: CASSRLVNQAGTGELFF. The whole variable domain, remainder taken from reference TRBV5-6 and TRBJ2-2, is DAGVTQSPTHLIKTRGQQVTLRCSPKSGHDTVSWYQQALGQGPQFIFQYYEEEERQRGNFPDRFSGHQFPNYSSELNVNALLLGDSALYLCASSRLVNQAGTGELFFGEGSRLTVL.

This clonotype was seen at least ten times. This chain connects TRBV5-5 to TRBJ1-5, with TRBD1 identical over 12 bases. This CDR3 is built from 15 residues. Germline CDR1 and CDR2: SGHKS and YYEKEE (reference sequence). The trim removed 4 bases at V and 3 bases at J, leaving 2 bases unmatched. CDR3 loop: CASSGTGGFNQPQHF. The CDR3 DNA is TGTGCCAGCAGCGGGACAGGGGGCTTCAATCAGCCCCAGCATTTT.

This clonotype was found many times. J is TRBJ2-7 and V is TRBV2, with 7 bases aligning to TRBD1. The ends lost 5 bases at V and 4 bases at J; junction bases unmatched: 8. Per germline, CDR1 SNHLY and CDR2 FYNNEI. The CDR3 is made up of 14 amino acids. The DNA for the CDR3 is TGTGCCAGCAGTTCCGGGACAGAGATTTACGAGCAGTACTTC. Protein: CASSSGTEIYEQYF.

There are a few counts of this clonotype. This rearrangement joins TRBV6-2 or TRBV6-3 to TRBJ1-3; weak D call: TRBD1 (6 bases). This CDR3 spans 16 amino acids. The V end lost 2 bases, the J end lost 0 bases, and 11 bases lay between the germline ends. Germline CDR1 reads MNHEY; CDR2 reads SVGEGT. CDR3 coding DNA: TGTGCCAGCAGTTACACAGGGACGGCCTCTGGAAACACCATATATTTT. Translation: CASSYTGTASGNTIYF.

This clonotype was recorded a few times. V gene TRBV11-3 combines with J gene TRBJ1-2, with 11 bases aligning to TRBD1. The CDR3 length is 17 residues. Germline-derived CDR1 and CDR2 are SGHNT and YENEEA. V was pared by 5 bases and J by 3 bases, with 11 bases of the junction left unmatched. CDR3 DNA sequence: TGTGCCAGCAGCCCCCGGACAGGGGGCCTACTAGACTATGGCTACACCTTC. It is translated as CASSPRTGGLLDYGYTF.

This clonotype was detected many times. The chain uses TRBV12-3 or TRBV12-4 and TRBJ2-3, with unresolved D. The CDR3 consists of 13 residues. The germline V and J ends were trimmed by 5 bases and 2 bases, with 8 bases remaining between them. The CDR3 is CASSRDTTDTQYF. In nucleotides, the CDR3 is TGTGCCAGCAGTCGTGACACCACAGATACGCAGTATTTT.

As for this clonotype: A read error is possible here, since a much larger clone lies one base away. This CDR3 is CASSNLRQGDTGELFF. CDR3 sequence (DNA): TGTGCCAGCAGCAATTTAAGACAGGGGGACACCGGGGAGCTGTTTTTT. This rearrangement joins TRBV7-9 to TRBJ2-2; TRBD1 aligns across 9 bases. V lost 5 bases to trimming and J lost 3 bases; unmatched junction nucleotides: 7. The CDR3 is made up of 16 amino acids. Germline V gives CDR1 SEHNR, CDR2 FQNEAQ (reference sequence).

The chain combines TRBV20-1 with TRBJ2-5, with no clear D. CDR3 length: 13 amino acids. The germline V gene has CDR1 DFQATT and CDR2 SNEGSKA (reference sequence). V lost 6 bases and J lost 0, with 11 bases in between. The CDR3 region has the DNA TGCAGTGCCCCAGGAATAAACCAAGAGACCCAGTACTTC. Translating gives CSAPGINQETQYF.

This clonotype was found many times. This chain connects TRBV7-9 to TRBJ1-5; 12 positions agree with TRBD1. CDR1 and CDR2 (germline): SEHNR, FQNEAQ (reference sequence). This CDR3 has 17 residues. Trimming removed 6 bases from V and 5 bases from J; junction bases left unmatched: 11. The CDR3 sequence is CASSKIPGQGADQPQHF. CDR3 bases: TGTGCCAGCAGTAAAATCCCGGGACAGGGGGCTGATCAGCCCCAGCATTTT. The whole variable domain, remainder taken from reference TRBV7-9 and TRBJ1-5, is DTGVSQNPRHKITKRGQNVTFRCDPISEHNRLYWYRQTLGQGPEFLTYFQNEAQLEKSRLLSDRFSAERPKGSFSTLEIQRTEQGDSAMYLCASSKIPGQGADQPQHFGDGTRLSIL.

The chain links TRBV20-1 to TRBJ2-7, with no clear D. V was pared by 3 bases and J by 2 bases, with 8 bases between. This CDR3 is 12 amino acids long. Germline V gives CDR1 DFQATT, CDR2 SNEGSKA (reference sequence). CDR3 region: CSASEATYEQYF. The CDR3 DNA reads TGCAGTGCTAGCGAGGCCACCTACGAGCAGTACTTC.

This clonotype was counted at least ten times. V and J are TRBV7-2 and TRBJ2-5, with 10 bases lining up with TRBD2. The CDR3 consists of 17 residues. Germline loops: CDR1 SGHTA, CDR2 FQGNSA. V shed 1 base, J shed 0 bases, and the junction held 5 bases outside the gene matches. CDR3 bases: TGTGCCAGCAGCTTAGAGCGGGGGGGCCGTCACCAAGAGACCCAGTACTTC. It specifies CASSLERGGRHQETQYF.

This clonotype was seen many times. At one boundary the junction diverges from the germline segment, which might be a read error. The chain combines TRBV6-1 with TRBJ2-1, with a tentative D call TRBD2 (6 bases). The CDR3 extends over 23 amino acids. Germline assignment: CDR1 MNHNS and CDR2 SASEGT. The CDR3 loop is CASREGGGSWDPLVGKSYNEQFF. CDR3 bases: TGTGCCAGCAGAGAAGGTGGGGGGAGCTGGGACCCCTTAGTAGGAAAGTCCTACAATGAGCAGTTCTTC.

This clonotype was observed at least ten times. This chain links TRBV7-9 with TRBJ2-5, with 10 bases fitting TRBD2. Germline CDR1 reads SEHNR; CDR2 reads FQNEAQ (reference sequence). The CDR3 runs to 18 residues. The junction had 15 bases not matched to a gene; V was cut back by 5 bases and J by 3 bases. CDR3 sequence: CASSRWLAGVKGKETQYF. The CDR3 nucleotides read TGTGCCAGCAGCCGATGGCTAGCGGGGGTCAAGGGTAAAGAGACCCAGTACTTC.

Comments on this clonotype: This may stem from a read error, because a much larger clone lies one nucleotide away. This chain links TRBV2 with TRBJ2-7; D unclear. The germline V gene has CDR1 SNHLY and CDR2 FYNNEI. With 10 bases removed from V and 6 bases from J, the gap between germline ends came to 13 bases. The CDR3 has 11 residues. CDR3 sequence: CAITILFEQYF. The DNA of the CDR3 is TGTGCCATCACGATTCTTTTCGAGCAGTACTTC.

This clonotype was observed a few times. The chain carries TRBV5-1 and TRBJ2-1; 12 nucleotides align to TRBD2. There are 16 residues in the CDR3. Germline trimming cut 4 bases from V and 7 bases from J; bases unmatched to any gene: 9. The germline V gene encodes CDR1 SGHRS and CDR2 YFSETQ. The CDR3 loop is CASSVLSSGGANEQFF. CDR3 sequence (DNA): TGCGCCAGCAGCGTCCTATCTAGCGGGGGGGCGAATGAGCAGTTCTTC.

This clonotype has a count of ten or more. The chain employs TRBV12-3 or TRBV12-4 and TRBJ1-6; D unresolved. Trimming removed 1 base at V and 6 bases at J, with 19 bases between. The CDR3 totals 18 residues. DNA for the CDR3: TGTGCCAGCAGTTTAGGGACTGCACCCTTTGTGGTTAATTCACCCCTCCACTTT. Protein product: CASSLGTAPFVVNSPLHF.